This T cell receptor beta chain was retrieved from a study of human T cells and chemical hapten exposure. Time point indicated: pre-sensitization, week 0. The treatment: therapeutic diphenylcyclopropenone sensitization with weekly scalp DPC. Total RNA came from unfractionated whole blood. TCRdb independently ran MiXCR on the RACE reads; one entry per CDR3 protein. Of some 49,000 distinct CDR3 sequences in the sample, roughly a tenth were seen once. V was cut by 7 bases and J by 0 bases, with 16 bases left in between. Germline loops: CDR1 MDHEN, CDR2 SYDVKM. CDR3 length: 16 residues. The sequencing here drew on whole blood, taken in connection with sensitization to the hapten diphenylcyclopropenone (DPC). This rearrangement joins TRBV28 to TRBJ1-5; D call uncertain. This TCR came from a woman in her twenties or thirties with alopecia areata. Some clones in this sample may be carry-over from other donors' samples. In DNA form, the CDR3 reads TGTGCCAGCAACCCCAATGGGGATCTTAGCAATCAGCCCCAGCATTTT. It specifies CASNPNGDLSNQPQHF.